One and the same sample provided the 31 T cell receptor beta chains below, sequenced in a study of cytomegalovirus exposure and HLA in healthy donors. The PCR made use of 60 Vbeta and 13 Jbeta primers. TCRdb's table, derived via immunoSEQ multiplex PCR, lists solely in-frame clones and lacks some. This sample has about 190,000 clones; roughly 73% occur once, and the top ten carry over 2%. Sequencing was done on a sample of PBMCs. The receptors originated from a woman in her twenties or thirties in good health and CMV-seropositive.

This chain joins TRBV27 and TRBJ1-2, with 8 bases matching TRBD1. Losses at the gene ends were 4 bases for V and 7 bases for J; bases not matched to a gene: 5. This CDR3 contains 13 residues. CDR1 MNHEY and CDR2 SMNVEV come from the germline V gene (reference sequence). The CDR3 sequence: CASSYGQGAGYTF. Here the CDR3 DNA reads TGTGCCAGCAGTTACGGACAGGGTGCTGGCTACACCTTC.

The V and J genes are TRBV5-1 and TRBJ1-1; 7 bases are a match to TRBD1. V lost 3 bases, J lost 5 bases, and 7 bases stayed unmatched. The CDR3 is made up of 14 amino acids. The germline gives CDR1 SGHRS, CDR2 YFSETQ. CDR3 amino acids: CASSSQGSRTEAFF. DNA for the CDR3: TGCGCCAGCAGCTCACAGGGGAGCAGGACTGAAGCTTTCTTT. The full variable domain, rest sourced from reference TRBV5-1 and TRBJ1-1, is KAGVTQTPRYLIKTRGQQVTLSCSPISGHRSVSWYQQTPGQGLQFLFEYFSETQRNKGNFPGRFSGRQFSNSRSEMNVSTLELGDSALYLCASSSQGSRTEAFFGQGTRLTVV.

This chain joins TRBV15 and TRBJ1-3, with TRBD1 as a possible D gene (6 bases). The V gene lost 0 bases and the J gene lost 7 bases, with 13 bases spanning the gap. Germline CDR1 LNHNV, CDR2 YYDKDF (reference sequence). The CDR3 contains 15 residues. The CDR3 region has the DNA TGTGCCACCAGCAGAGATCGGGTAACAGGGAACACCATATATTTT. It translates to CATSRDRVTGNTIYF.

The chain couples TRBV27 to TRBJ2-7; D uncertain. CDR3 size: 12 residues. With 4 bases removed from V and 1 base from J, the gap between germline ends came to 5 bases. The germline CDR1 and CDR2 sequences are MNHEY and SMNVEV (reference sequence). As DNA, the CDR3 is TGTGCCAGCAGTTCTCAGTCCTACGAGCAGTACTTC. Translation: CASSSQSYEQYF.

The chain recombines TRBV5-8 with TRBJ2-7; 11 nucleotides match TRBD2. The CDR3 has 16 residues. The J segment lost 0 bases and the V segment lost 4 bases, leaving 6 bases of the junction unmatched. CDR1 is SGHTS and CDR2 is YDEGEE in the germline V gene. CDR3 sequence (DNA): TGTGCCAGCAGCCCACTAGCGGGGGTCAGCTCCTACGAGCAGTACTTC. The encoded protein is CASSPLAGVSSYEQYF.

This clone was picked up one time. The chain's CDR3 is CASSRQGPQETQYF. For the CDR3, the DNA is TGTGCCAGCAGTAGACAGGGACCTCAAGAGACCCAGTACTTC. The chain has TRBV2 and TRBJ2-5; 7 bases line up with TRBD1. Looked up from germline, CDR1 is SNHLY and CDR2 is FYNNEI. Unmatched junction bases numbered 5, after V lost 5 bases and J lost 2 bases. The CDR3 has 14 residues. Full variable domain (outside the CDR3, taken from reference TRBV2 and TRBJ2-5): EPEVTQTPSHQVTQMGQEVILRCVPISNHLYFYWYRQILGQKVEFLVSFYNNEISEKSEIFDDQFSVERPDGSNFTLKIRSTKLEDSAMYFCASSRQGPQETQYFGPGTRLLVL.

This clone was counted between two and nine times. The chain uses TRBV10-1 and TRBJ1-2; possibly TRBD1 for D (5 bases). This CDR3 spans 12 amino acids. CDR1 is WNHNN, CDR2 SYGVQD, per germline (reference sequence). Trimming stripped 9 bases from V and 4 bases from J, with 12 bases between. The CDR3 spells CARSKGPYGYTF. Written as DNA, the CDR3 is TGCGCCAGATCCAAGGGGCCCTATGGCTACACCTTC.

About this clone itself: The sample carries other DNA sequences with the same CDR3. The rearrangement uses TRBV28 and TRBJ2-7, with D tentatively TRBD1 (6 bases). V dropped 2 bases and J dropped 7 bases, with 12 bases sitting between them. The CDR3 totals 13 residues. Germline CDR1 is MDHEN and CDR2 is SYDVKM. The CDR3 sequence is CASSLQGLREQYF. The CDR3 DNA reads TGTGCCAGCAGTTTACAGGGGTTGCGGGAGCAGTACTTC.

The CDR3 coding sequence is TGTGCCGCTGTAGAGGCCGGTACCTACGAGCAGTACTTC. Amino acid sequence: CAAVEAGTYEQYF. The V gene is TRBV7-9, the J gene TRBJ2-7; D gene uncertain. This CDR3 spans 13 amino acids. The V gene lost 11 bases and the J gene lost 2 bases, with 16 bases spanning the gap. Germline CDR1 is SEHNR and CDR2 is FQNEAQ (reference sequence).

The gene calls are TRBV28 and TRBJ2-3; 10 nucleotides agree with TRBD2. The length of the CDR3 is 15 residues. Germline V gives CDR1 MDHEN, CDR2 SYDVKM. V trimming: 5 bases; J trimming: 6 bases; junction bases outside the gene matches: 8. CDR3 sequence reads: CASSTPGLASDTQYF. The CDR3 DNA follows: TGTGCCAGCAGTACCCCGGGACTAGCGTCGGATACGCAGTATTTT.

The chain is built from TRBV5-6 and TRBJ1-2; 9 bases fit TRBD1. Germline CDR1 and CDR2: SGHDT and YYEEEE. V was clipped by 4 bases and J by 8 bases; unmatched bases: 6. The CDR3 spans 13 residues. DNA of the CDR3: TGTGCCAGCAGCAGCCGGGACAGGGAAGGCTACACCTTC. Translating it yields CASSSRDREGYTF.

The gene calls are TRBV4-1 and TRBJ2-6, with D perhaps matching TRBD2 (5 bases). Trimming pared 1 base from V and 0 bases from J, leaving 7 bases between. Germline lookup yields CDR1 MGHRA and CDR2 YSYEKL. This CDR3 contains 16 residues. As DNA, the CDR3 is TGCGCCAGCAGCCAAGCGGGGAGCTCTGGGGCCAACGTCCTGACTTTC. Its translation is CASSQAGSSGANVLTF.

This clone was recorded a few times. This chain uses TRBV28 with TRBJ2-7; unclear D gene. CDR1 is MDHEN, CDR2 SYDVKM, per germline. Trimming stripped 1 base from V and 7 bases from J, with 8 bases between. This CDR3 has 12 residues. DNA of the CDR3: TGTGCCAGCAGTTTATCCAGAGCGGAGCAGTACTTC. Translated: CASSLSRAEQYF.

The chain joins TRBV5-6 to TRBJ1-2; the match to TRBD1 covers 9 bases. The CDR3 length is 15 residues. The germline CDR1 and CDR2 sequences are SGHDT and YYEEEE. V gave up 3 bases and J gave up 3 bases; unmatched junction bases: 6. CDR3 DNA: TGTGCCAGCAGCTCAATTACAGGGGGCTACTATGGCTACACCTTC. Translation gives CASSSITGGYYGYTF.

The chain uses TRBV5-1 and TRBJ2-5, with 10 bases matching TRBD1. The CDR3 is 15 amino acids. Germline CDR1 is SGHRS and CDR2 is YFSETQ. V dropped 3 bases and J dropped 5; count of bases not matched to a gene: 7. The CDR3 protein is CASSSGTGVGETQYF. The CDR3 nucleotides are TGCGCCAGCAGCTCGGGGACAGGGGTAGGGGAGACCCAGTACTTC.

This chain joins TRBV27 and TRBJ2-1; 12 positions agree with TRBD2. Unmatched junction bases numbered 8, after V lost 5 bases and J lost 6 bases. From germline, CDR1 is MNHEY and CDR2 SMNVEV (reference sequence). This CDR3 spans 16 amino acids. The CDR3 bases are TGTGCCAGCAGTACGTTACTAGCGGGAGGAGGCAATGAGCAGTTCTTC. Encoded protein: CASSTLLAGGGNEQFF.

The V and J genes are TRBV7-2 and TRBJ1-2; possibly TRBD1 for D (5 bases). Germline V gives CDR1 SGHTA, CDR2 FQGNSA. This CDR3 has 15 residues. Trimming left V 5 bases short and J 5 bases short, with 18 bases between. The CDR3 DNA is TGTGCCAGCAGCACCGCGGGAGGGGAGGGTTATGGCTACACCTTC. Amino acids: CASSTAGGEGYGYTF. The whole variable domain, filled in from reference TRBV7-2 and TRBJ1-2, reads GAGVSQSPSNKVTEKGKDVELRCDPISGHTALYWYRQSLGQGLEFLIYFQGNSAPDKSGLPSDRFSAERTGGSVSTLTIQRTQQEDSAVYLCASSTAGGEGYGYTFGSGTRLTVV.

The genes are TRBV2 and TRBJ1-1; a possible D gene is TRBD1 (6 bases). Germline values: CDR1 SNHLY, CDR2 FYNNEI. This CDR3 is 15 amino acids long. Trimming removed 3 bases from V and 1 base from J, with 12 bases in between. The CDR3 reads CASSDQGLRNTEAFF. Here the CDR3 DNA reads TGTGCCAGCAGTGACCAGGGGCTTCGGAACACTGAAGCTTTCTTT.

This clone was observed once. This sequence joins TRBV2 and TRBJ1-2, with D perhaps matching TRBD1 (5 bases). Germline CDR1 SNHLY, CDR2 FYNNEI. V was trimmed by 7 bases and J by 7 bases, leaving 13 bases between them. The CDR3 loop spans 12 amino acids. This CDR3 reads CASNRPQGGYTF. The CDR3 nucleotides read TGTGCCAGCAACAGGCCTCAGGGTGGCTACACCTTC. The full variable domain, in which reference TRBV2 and TRBJ1-2 provide the parts outside the CDR3, is EPEVTQTPSHQVTQMGQEVILRCVPISNHLYFYWYRQILGQKVEFLVSFYNNEISEKSEIFDDQFSVERPDGSNFTLKIRSTKLEDSAMYFCASNRPQGGYTFGSGTRLTVV.

The count of this clone is one. J is TRBJ2-5 and V is TRBV28; D unclear. The ends were cut back, 5 bases at V and 5 bases at J, with 6 bases in the middle. From germline, CDR1 is MDHEN and CDR2 SYDVKM. The CDR3 spans 11 residues. CDR3 loop: CASSLLETQYF. The CDR3, as DNA: TGTGCCAGCAGTCTTTTGGAGACCCAGTACTTC.

The sample holds a few counts of this clone. V gene TRBV7-9 combines with J gene TRBJ2-5, with 11 bases that match TRBD2. V shed 2 bases, J shed 2 bases, and the junction held 7 bases outside the gene matches. Germline CDR1 SEHNR, CDR2 FQNEAQ (reference sequence). This CDR3 comprises 17 residues. The CDR3 protein is CASSLPSGLADQETQYF. Written as DNA, the CDR3 is TGTGCCAGCAGCTTACCGTCGGGACTAGCGGATCAAGAGACCCAGTACTTC.

Written as DNA, the CDR3 is TGTGCCACCAGCAGAGATCGGTACAGGGGGTCTTACGAGCAGTACTTC. Translating gives CATSRDRYRGSYEQYF. The V and J genes are TRBV15 and TRBJ2-7; TRBD1 matches at 8 bases. CDR1 LNHNV and CDR2 YYDKDF come from the germline V gene (reference sequence). Trimming at V came to 0 bases and at J to 4 bases, leaving 8 bases not matched to a gene. The CDR3 loop spans 16 amino acids.

The chain has TRBV30 and TRBJ1-2; the D is unclear. Germline V lookup: CDR1 GTSNPN, CDR2 SVGIG (reference sequence). V was clipped by 2 bases and J by 3 bases, with 4 bases between them. The CDR3 has 11 amino acids. The CDR3 sequence: CAWSNYYGYTF. For the CDR3, the DNA is TGTGCCTGGAGTAACTACTATGGCTACACCTTC.

This chain links TRBV28 with TRBJ2-7, with D tentatively TRBD2 (6 bases). The CDR3 is made up of 12 amino acids. Trimming left V 11 bases short and J 1 base short, with 12 bases between. Looked up from germline, CDR1 is MDHEN and CDR2 is SYDVKM. CDR3: CAAQEGSYEQYF. The DNA for the CDR3 is TGTGCCGCGCAGGAGGGGTCCTACGAGCAGTACTTC.

The V and J genes are TRBV9 and TRBJ2-5; the D gene is possibly TRBD2 (5 bases). V was trimmed by 0 bases and J by 5 bases, leaving 14 bases between them. The length of the CDR3 is 15 residues. The germline V gene encodes CDR1 SGDLS and CDR2 YYNGEE. CDR3 loop: CASSVGPLRGETQYF. CDR3 coding DNA: TGTGCCAGCAGCGTAGGTCCCCTTCGCGGGGAGACCCAGTACTTC.

The chain carries TRBV28 and TRBJ1-4, with a weak D call TRBD1 (6 bases). Per germline, CDR1 MDHEN and CDR2 SYDVKM. This CDR3 has 16 amino acids. The V gene lost 5 bases and the J gene lost 7 bases, with 20 bases spanning the gap. The CDR3 DNA follows: TGTGCCAGCAGTCAAACACCCGGGGGGGGCGGTGAAAAACTGTTTTTT. Translating gives CASSQTPGGGGEKLFF.

V and J are TRBV29-1 and TRBJ2-1, with a weak D call TRBD2 (6 bases). CDR1 is SQVTM and CDR2 is ANQGSEA in the germline V gene. This CDR3 spans 16 amino acids. V was pared by 4 bases and J by 0 bases, with 16 bases between. The CDR3 region is CSVGRGSLSSYNEQFF. The CDR3 nucleotides are TGCAGCGTTGGGAGGGGCAGTTTAAGCTCCTACAATGAGCAGTTCTTC.

The V and J genes are TRBV19 and TRBJ1-2, with 8 bases fitting TRBD1. The CDR3 totals 16 residues. V gave up 3 bases and J gave up 3 bases; unmatched junction bases: 9. Germline V gene data show CDR1 as LNHDA and CDR2 as SQIVND (reference sequence). CDR3 sequence: CASSISHGQGDYGYTF. CDR3 DNA: TGTGCCAGTAGTATTAGCCATGGACAGGGTGACTATGGCTACACCTTC.

V usage is TRBV6-5 and J usage is TRBJ1-2, with 9 bases that match TRBD1. CDR1 is MNHEY, CDR2 SVGAGI, per germline. The CDR3 loop spans 13 amino acids. V was pared by 3 bases and J by 12 bases, with 8 bases of the junction left unmatched. CDR3 in DNA: TGTGCCAGCAGTTATGGCTTGGGACAGGGCAACACCTTC. Translation: CASSYGLGQGNTF.

About this clone: Different DNA sequences within this sample yield the same CDR3. The chain joins TRBV7-3 to TRBJ1-1; TRBD1 matches 9 bases. Losses at the gene ends were 5 bases for V and 4 bases for J; bases not matched to a gene: 5. The CDR3 extends over 14 amino acids. CDR1 is SGHTA, CDR2 FQGTGA, per germline. The CDR3, as DNA: TGTGCCAGCAGCCTGACAGGGGGTCCCACTGAAGCTTTCTTT. It yields the protein CASSLTGGPTEAFF.

V and J are TRBV12-2 and TRBJ2-2; the table gives TRBD2 as D, unverified against the DNA. TRBV12-2 corresponds to a pseudogene. CDR3 length: 21 amino acids. In DNA, the CDR3 is TGTGCAAGTCGCTTAGATGAATGGAAGGGCGGGGGGGCCGTGAGCACCGGGGAGCTGTTTTTT. Translating gives CASRLDEWKGGGAVSTGELFF.